The source of this T cell receptor beta chain is a study of identical twins. Germline CDR1 is GTSNPN and CDR2 is SVGIG (reference sequence). The CDR3 has 13 residues. V was cut by 0 bases and J by 2 bases, with 8 bases left in between. This clonotype was recorded a few times. What it recognizes is unknown. TCRdb re-called the 5' RACE reads through MiXCR, storing one row per CDR3 protein. Among 500,000 to 550,000 distinct CDR3 sequences listed, approximately 22% were seen once. Findings and limits, study-wide: Beta out-of-frame sequences displayed a weaker excess of sharing between twins.

This sample was shared with a second study, whose subject was T cells expressing NK-cell markers. That study reports: Beta-chain profiling covered CD3+CD56+NKG2C+, CD3+CD56+NKG2C- and CD3+CD56-NKG2C+ sorted subsets. An anti-gamma-delta TCR antibody restricted sorting to alpha-beta TCR T cells in several experiments. In a group of 5 or 6 donors, dominant NKG2C+ clonotypes represented about 1.0-7.5% of CD8+ T cells.

This TCR was sampled from a woman between 18 and 30 years old in good health. The chain carries TRBV30 and TRBJ2-7; D may be TRBD1 (5 bases). The sample taken for sequencing was CD4+ T cells sorted from blood. CDR3 protein: CAWSVRGPYEQYF. CDR3 nucleotide sequence: TGTGCCTGGAGTGTAAGGGGTCCCTACGAGCAGTACTTC.